This T cell receptor (beta chain) stems from a study of T cells in Graves' hyperthyroidism and ophthalmopathy. For the study at large: Peripheral blood specimens were obtained at initial diagnosis, prior to any treatment.

This CDR3 has 15 residues. Germline V CDR1 and CDR2: MNHEY, SMNVEV (reference sequence). The V and J ends lost 1 base and 0 bases respectively, with 10 bases between them. Study-wide points: Most thyroid clonotypes expanded above 0.001 were also detected in blood. Median prediction lead before ophthalmopathy onset was 6.5 months with the model. Ophthalmopathy could be told apart from stable hyperthyroidism with a 13 V-J model.

Amplification of TCR beta CDR3 regions used RNA as the template. An initial round of RT-PCR targeting the TCR CDR3 relied on the HTBI primer set. TCRdb reprocessed the multiplex PCR reads via MiXCR and lists one record per CDR3 protein. The sample carries more than 350,000 distinct CDR3 sequences, around 15% recorded once. This clonotype was recorded a few times. Antigen specificity is unknown. The chain recombines TRBV27 with TRBJ2-7; no reliable D call. This sequence originates from a woman aged 55-75 years with Graves' ophthalmopathy. Sequencing used blood. The CDR3 loop reads CASSLFIGRSYEQYF. As DNA, the CDR3 is TGTGCCAGCAGTTTATTCATCGGTCGCTCCTACGAGCAGTACTTC.